A selection of T cell receptor beta chains follows, all from one sample in a study of T cell repertoires in cytomegalovirus infection. Via MiXCR, TCRdb re-called the reads, giving one row per CDR3 protein. The top ten clones hold over 8% of a sample with roughly 100,000 distinct CDR3 sequences, approximately 17% of them seen once. The sequencing input was PBMCs. These receptors were obtained from a human donor in good health (CMV status not recorded). Some clones in this sample may be carry-over from other donors' samples. The CDR3 runs from the conserved cysteine through the conserved F or W. Fields, in order: D gene, CDR3 length, V gene, clone size, J gene, CDR3 DNA, CDR3 protein. D genes are given only for firm matches. Clone size, where shown, is once, few, many, or a class for clones that have expanded.

NA	16	TRBV11-1	NA	TRBJ2-6	TGTGCCAGCAGCTTAGCAACGGGCTCTGGGGCCAACGTCCTGACTTTC	CASSLATGSGANVLTF
TRBD2	15	TRBV4-1	NA	TRBJ2-5	TGCGCCAGCAGCCGGCTAGCGGGGTCACAAGAGACCCAGTACTTC	CASSRLAGSQETQYF
TRBD2	19	TRBV20-1	NA	TRBJ2-3	TGCAGTGCTAGAGCCCAAGCGGGGGGGTCGATAAAGGCGGCAGATACGCAGTATTTT	CSARAQAGGSIKAADTQYF
TRBD2	15	TRBV6-2/TRBV6-3	NA	TRBJ2-1	TGTGCCAGCAGTTACCTGGGCACTTCGGGAGGGGAGCAGTTCTTC	CASSYLGTSGGEQFF
TRBD1	18	TRBV7-2	many	TRBJ1-2	TGTGCCAGCAGCTTAGCGTATAGGACAGGGAAGCCTAACTATGGCTACACCTTC	CASSLAYRTGKPNYGYTF
NA	13	TRBV30	NA	TRBJ1-1	TGTGCCTGGAGTGTAGAACGGGGACCTGAAGCTTTCTTT	CAWSVERGPEAFF
TRBD2	16	TRBV6-1	NA	TRBJ2-3	TGTGCCAGCTATGGGGCGGGACTAGCGGGGTGGGATACGCAGTATTTT	CASYGAGLAGWDTQYF
NA	13	TRBV15	NA	TRBJ2-5	TGTGCCACCAGCAGAGAAAGCCCCCAGACCCAGTACTTC	CATSRESPQTQYF
NA	16	TRBV5-4	NA	TRBJ2-3	TGTGCCAGCAGCGAACCTGGCGGAGCCAGTACAGATACGCAGTATTTT	CASSEPGGASTDTQYF
TRBD1	14	TRBV11-3	few	TRBJ1-1	TGTGCCAGCAGCTTAGGAGGGGGCGTCTCTGAAGCTTTCTTT	CASSLGGGVSEAFF
NA	15	TRBV4-2	NA	TRBJ2-1	TGTGCCAGCGGGACTGGGTGGGGGGGCGACAATGAGCAGTTCTTC	CASGTGWGGDNEQFF
TRBD2	14	TRBV20-1	few	TRBJ2-1	TGCAGTGCCCTACCGGGACTAGCATACAATGAGCAGTTCTTC	CSALPGLAYNEQFF
TRBD2	17	TRBV7-2	many	TRBJ2-3	TGTGCCAGCAGCCGATCCTTAGCGGGGGCAGGGACAGATACGCAGTATTTT	CASSRSLAGAGTDTQYF
NA	15	TRBV7-2	many	TRBJ1-2	TGTGCCAGCAGCCCCCGGGACTTAGCTAACTATGGCTACACCTTC	CASSPRDLANYGYTF
NA	13	TRBV19	many	TRBJ2-2	TGTGCCAGTAGTATTCCAGGGACCGGGGAGCTGTTTTTT	CASSIPGTGELFF
TRBD1	14	TRBV2	few	TRBJ1-6	TGTGCCAGCACTCAAGGGGGCGGGGGCTCACCCCTCCACTTT	CASTQGGGGSPLHF
NA	12	TRBV20-1	NA	TRBJ2-1	TGCAGTGCTATGCAGCGGTACAATGAGCAGTTCTTC	CSAMQRYNEQFF
NA	13	TRBV12-3/TRBV12-4	many	TRBJ2-7	TGTGCCAGCAGCCCTACAAGAGCCTACGAGCAGTACTTC	CASSPTRAYEQYF
NA	15	TRBV7-2	medium-sized	TRBJ2-2	TGTGCCAGCAGCTTATCCCTTGCGAACACCGGGGAGCTGTTTTTT	CASSLSLANTGELFF
TRBD1	16	TRBV27	once	TRBJ1-1	TGTGCCAGCAGTCACCGGGACAGGGTAGGGGTCACTGAAGCTTTCTTT	CASSHRDRVGVTEAFF
TRBD2	15	TRBV6-2/TRBV6-3	once	TRBJ2-3	TGTGCCAGCTTTGGCGGGGGGGGCCGGACAGATACGCAGTATTTT	CASFGGGGRTDTQYF
NA	13	TRBV20-1	few	TRBJ1-1	TGCAGTGCTAGAGTACAGGCCAACACTGAAGCTTTCTTT	CSARVQANTEAFF
TRBD1	14	TRBV7-8	few	TRBJ2-1	TGTGCCAGCAAACCGGGACAGGGGAATAATGAGCAGTTCTTC	CASKPGQGNNEQFF
NA	17	TRBV6-1	few	TRBJ1-5	TGTGCCAGCAGAGAGTTTCTGCAGGGCTATAGCAATCAGCCCCAGCATTTT	CASREFLQGYSNQPQHF
NA	12	TRBV12-3/TRBV12-4	NA	TRBJ2-3	TGTGCCAGCAGTTTTGGAGGGGGTACGCAGTATTTT	CASSFGGGTQYF
NA	15	TRBV9	many	TRBJ1-2	TGTGCCAGCAGCGTATTTACCAGCTCTAACTATGGCTACACCTTC	CASSVFTSSNYGYTF
TRBD2	15	TRBV7-9	NA	TRBJ2-2	TGTGCCAGCAGCTTCCTAGCGGGGGGCACCGGGGAGCTGTTTTTT	CASSFLAGGTGELFF
NA	14	TRBV7-6	NA	TRBJ2-1	TGTGCCAGCAGCAATAACCGGGGAGGTAATGAGCAGTTCTTC	CASSNNRGGNEQFF
TRBD2	15	TRBV4-3	many	TRBJ2-7	TGCGCCAGCAGCCAAGATAGCGGGACGGACAGTGAGCAGTACTTC	CASSQDSGTDSEQYF
NA	17	TRBV7-9	many	TRBJ2-6	TGTGCCAGCAGAAGAGGGACCGCCGCCCCTGGGGCCAACGTCCTGACTTTC	CASRRGTAAPGANVLTF
NA	16	TRBV15	many	TRBJ2-1	TGTGCCACCAGCACGCGGCGGGGCAGGGAGAGGAATGAGCAGTTCTTC	CATSTRRGRERNEQFF
NA	14	TRBV19	NA	TRBJ1-5	TGTGCCAGTAAGAGGGACGGTGGCAATCAGCCCCAGCATTTT	CASKRDGGNQPQHF
NA	16	TRBV3-1	NA	TRBJ2-1	TGTGCCAGCAGCCAAGGAACGCAGAATAAAAACAATGAGCAGTTCTTC	CASSQGTQNKNNEQFF
TRBD1	16	TRBV28	many	TRBJ1-5	TGTGCCAGCAGTTTACCGACAGGGGCCGACAATCAGCCCCAGCATTTT	CASSLPTGADNQPQHF
NA	14	TRBV5-1	once	TRBJ2-1	TGCGCCAGCAGCTCCGGACAGAGTTACAATGAGCAGTTCTTC	CASSSGQSYNEQFF
TRBD1	18	TRBV6-4	many	TRBJ1-5	TGTGCCAGCAGTGACCCCTCGGACAGGGTGGGGAGCAATCAGCCCCAGCATTTT	CASSDPSDRVGSNQPQHF
NA	12	TRBV6-2/TRBV6-3	few	TRBJ1-1	TGTGCCAGCCGGGGGGTCGGCTCTGAAGCTTTCTTT	CASRGVGSEAFF
NA	14	TRBV28	few	TRBJ1-4	TGTGCCAGCAGCTTACCCATGAGGGATGAAAAACTGTTTTTT	CASSLPMRDEKLFF
NA	14	TRBV7-2	many	TRBJ1-6	TGTGCCAGCAGCTTAGAAAGGCGGTATTCACCCCTCCACTTT	CASSLERRYSPLHF